In this sample, the clone carrying this T cell receptor beta chain turned up many times. Its matching antigen is unknown. This CDR3 is built from 16 residues. Trimming cost V 4 bases and J 6 bases; bases outside gene matches: 10. Germline CDR1 reads SGHRS; CDR2 reads YFSETQ. The data originate from a study of post-analysis software for immune sequencing data. Broader study findings: Controls showed lower frequencies than patients for a handful of TRBV segments, and TRBV5-6, TRBV5-1 and TRBV20-1 were among these. Normalized Chao1 diversity was significantly reduced in patients versus controls.

cDNA libraries for TCR beta contained unique molecular identifiers. TCRdb fed the PCR reads into MiXCR, producing one record per CDR3 protein. The sample includes about 170,000 distinct CDR3 sequences, roughly 31% of them seen just once. This TCR was recovered from a girl aged 5-17 years with multiple sclerosis. The chain combines TRBV5-1 with TRBJ2-3; 11 nucleotides align to TRBD2. Material: blood. The CDR3 DNA reads TGCGCCAGCAGCCTGACCGGGACTAGCGGTGGGGATACGCAGTATTTT. Its translation is CASSLTGTSGGDTQYF.